The entry that follows covers one T cell receptor beta chain sequence. The data belong to a study of T cells in Graves' hyperthyroidism and ophthalmopathy. The PBMCs had their origin in approximately 10 ml of fresh peripheral blood. Trimming took off 4 bases at V and 0 bases at J, with 11 bases between the two ends. Germline V gives CDR1 SQVTM, CDR2 ANQGSEA. The CDR3 is made up of 14 amino acids. The investigators amplified TCR beta CDR3 regions from RNA transcripts. The study used the HTBI primer set for a first-round RT-PCR of the TCR CDR3. TCRdb itself ran the multiplex PCR reads through MiXCR, one entry per CDR3 protein. Of a few hundred thousand distinct CDR3 sequences in the sample, around 16% were seen once.

The clonotype originates from a woman aged 40 to 49 with Graves' ophthalmopathy. The specimen sequenced was blood. The chain recombines TRBV29-1 with TRBJ2-3; D perhaps matches TRBD1 (6 bases). The CDR3 bases are TGCAGCGTTGGTGGACAGTCTAGCACAGATACGCAGTATTTT. Encoded protein: CSVGGQSSTDTQYF.